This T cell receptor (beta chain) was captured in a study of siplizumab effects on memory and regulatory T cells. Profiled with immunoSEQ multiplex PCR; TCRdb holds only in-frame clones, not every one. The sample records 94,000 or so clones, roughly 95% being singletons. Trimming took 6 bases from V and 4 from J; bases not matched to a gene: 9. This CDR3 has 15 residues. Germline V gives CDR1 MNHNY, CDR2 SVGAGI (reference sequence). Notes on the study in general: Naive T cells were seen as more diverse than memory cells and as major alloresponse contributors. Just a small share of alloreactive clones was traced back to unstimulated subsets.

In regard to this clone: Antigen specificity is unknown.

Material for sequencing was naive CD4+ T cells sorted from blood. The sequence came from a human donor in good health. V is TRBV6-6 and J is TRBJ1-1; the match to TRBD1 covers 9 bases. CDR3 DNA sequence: TGTGCCAGCAGCCTCCAAACAGGGGGCAGCACTGAAGCTTTCTTT. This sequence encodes CASSLQTGGSTEAFF.